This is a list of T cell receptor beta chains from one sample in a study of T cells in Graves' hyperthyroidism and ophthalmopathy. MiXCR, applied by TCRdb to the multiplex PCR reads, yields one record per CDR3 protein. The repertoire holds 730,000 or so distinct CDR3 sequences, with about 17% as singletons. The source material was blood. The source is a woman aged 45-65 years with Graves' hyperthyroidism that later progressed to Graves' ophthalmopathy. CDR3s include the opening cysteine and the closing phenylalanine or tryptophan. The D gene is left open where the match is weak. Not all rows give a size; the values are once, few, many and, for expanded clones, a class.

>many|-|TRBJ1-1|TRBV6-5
TGTGCCAGCAGTTACTCGATTCGCGGGTTTTTGAACACTGAAGCTTTCTTT
CASSYSIRGFLNTEAFF
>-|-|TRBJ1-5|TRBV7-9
TGTGCCAGCAGCTTGCCAGGGTGGCCCCAGCATTTT
CASSLPGWPQHF
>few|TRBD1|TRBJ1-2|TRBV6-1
TGTGCCAGCAGTGAAGTACAGGGGGGTGCTGGCTACACCTTC
CASSEVQGGAGYTF
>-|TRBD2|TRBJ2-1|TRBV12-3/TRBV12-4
TGTGCCAGCAGCTGGGCTAGCGGTTCCTACAATGAGCAGTTCTTC
CASSWASGSYNEQFF
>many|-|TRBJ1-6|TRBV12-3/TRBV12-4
TGTGCCAGCAGTTTACTTGCTGGGGGCAGTAATTCACCCCTCCACTTT
CASSLLAGGSNSPLHF
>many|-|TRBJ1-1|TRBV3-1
TGTGCCAGCAGCCAGGTCTTGAACACTGAAGCTTTCTTT
CASSQVLNTEAFF
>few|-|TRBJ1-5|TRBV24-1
TGTGCCACCAGTGACAATAGCAATCAGCCCCAGCATTTT
CATSDNSNQPQHF
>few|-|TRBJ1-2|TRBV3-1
TGTGCCAGCAGCCACTGGGGGGTAGATAGCTACACCTTC
CASSHWGVDSYTF
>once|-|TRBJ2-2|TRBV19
TGTGCCAGTATGTTCCCGGGCCCGAACACCGGGGAGCTGTTTTTT
CASMFPGPNTGELFF
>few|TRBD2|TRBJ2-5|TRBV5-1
TGCGCCAGCACCTCCGGCGGTAGCGGGGGGACACAAGAGACCCAGTACTTC
CASTSGGSGGTQETQYF
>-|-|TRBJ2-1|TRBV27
TGTGCCAGCAACGACAGAGGCAATGAGCAGTTCTTC
CASNDRGNEQFF
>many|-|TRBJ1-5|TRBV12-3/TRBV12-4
TGTGCCAGCAGTTTAGGCAGGGCTCAGCCCCAGCATTTT
CASSLGRAQPQHF
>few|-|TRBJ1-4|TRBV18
TGTGCCAGCTCACCACAAAAAGACAGGGAAAAACTGTTTTTT
CASSPQKDREKLFF
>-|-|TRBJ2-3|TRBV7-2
TGTGCCAGCAGCTTAAGGTCCGGGGGAGGCACAGATACGCAGTATTTT
CASSLRSGGGTDTQYF
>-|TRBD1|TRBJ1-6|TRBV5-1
TGCGCCAGCAGCAGTAACAGGGGTACACCCCCCCACTTT
CASSSNRGTPPHF
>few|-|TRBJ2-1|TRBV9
TGTGCCAGCAGCCGGTGGGACGATGAGCAGTTCTTC
CASSRWDDEQFF
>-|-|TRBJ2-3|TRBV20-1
TGCAGTGCCCCTATCGGAGCTCTCGATACGCAGTATTTT
CSAPIGALDTQYF
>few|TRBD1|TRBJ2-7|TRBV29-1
TGCAGCGTTGAAGTACCGGACAGGGGCGAGCAGTACTTC
CSVEVPDRGEQYF
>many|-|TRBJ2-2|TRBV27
TGTGCCAGCAGTTTATTCCAGGGCGGGACCGGGGAGCTGTTTTTT
CASSLFQGGTGELFF
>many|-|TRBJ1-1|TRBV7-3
TGTGCCAGCAGCGACGCCCGGAACACTGAAGCTTTCTTT
CASSDARNTEAFF
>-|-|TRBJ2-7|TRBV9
TGTGCCAGCAGCGTAACCCCAGCACGGGAGTACGAGCAGTACTTC
CASSVTPAREYEQYF
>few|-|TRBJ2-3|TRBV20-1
TGCAGTGCTACCGTTCGAGGATCTGTCACAGATACGCAGTATTTT
CSATVRGSVTDTQYF
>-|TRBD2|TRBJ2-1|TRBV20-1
TGCAGTGCGCCAAGACACGGGGGGAATGAGCAGTTCTTC
CSAPRHGGNEQFF
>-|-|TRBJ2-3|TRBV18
TGTGCCAGATCACCACCGTCAGCCACAGATACGCAGTATTTT
CARSPPSATDTQYF
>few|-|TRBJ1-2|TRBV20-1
TGCAGTGCTAGATCGGGCAGGAACTATGGCTACACCTTC
CSARSGRNYGYTF
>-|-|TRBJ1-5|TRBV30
TGTGCCTGGAGTGGGCCGCGGCATTTAGGACAGCCCCAGCATTTT
CAWSGPRHLGQPQHF
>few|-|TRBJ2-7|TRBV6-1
TGTGCCAGCGGCCCGAATAGCGAATTCGAGCAGTACTTC
CASGPNSEFEQYF
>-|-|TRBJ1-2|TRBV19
TGTGCCAGTAGTATAACTATTGGGGGCCTTGGCTACACCTTC
CASSITIGGLGYTF
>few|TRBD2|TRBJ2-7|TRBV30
TGTGCCTTCACGTCCGGGACTAGTTACGAGCAGTACTTC
CAFTSGTSYEQYF